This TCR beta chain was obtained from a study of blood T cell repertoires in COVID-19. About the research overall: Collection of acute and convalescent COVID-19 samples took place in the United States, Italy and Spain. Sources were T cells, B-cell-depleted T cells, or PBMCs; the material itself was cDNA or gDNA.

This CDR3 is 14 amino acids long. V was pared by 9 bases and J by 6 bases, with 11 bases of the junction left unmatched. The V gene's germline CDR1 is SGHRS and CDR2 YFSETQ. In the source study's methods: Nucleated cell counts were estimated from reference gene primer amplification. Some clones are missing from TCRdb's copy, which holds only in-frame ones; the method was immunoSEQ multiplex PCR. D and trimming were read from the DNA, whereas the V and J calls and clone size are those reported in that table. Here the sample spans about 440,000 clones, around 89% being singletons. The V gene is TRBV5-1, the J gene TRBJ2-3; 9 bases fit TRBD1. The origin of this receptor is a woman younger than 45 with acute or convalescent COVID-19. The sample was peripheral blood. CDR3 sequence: CATRRGQGVDTQYF. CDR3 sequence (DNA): TGCGCCACCAGGCGGGGACAGGGTGTGGATACGCAGTATTTT.